Included here is one TCR beta chain sequence, with context. Its target is unknown. The data were obtained in a study of vaccination effects on CD4 cells after COVID-19. Overall study context: It was a median of 72 days after the second dose that post-vaccine samples were obtained.

Isolation of CD4+ T cells took place after 10 to 11 days of culture. Each participant was given two doses of one vaccine (BNT162b2 or mRNA-1273). V was clipped by 5 bases and J by 0 bases, with 8 bases between them. CDR1 and CDR2 from the germline V gene are LNHDA and SQIVND (reference sequence). The CDR3 is 14 residues long. Assay used: immunoSEQ multiplex PCR; TCRdb lists only in-frame clones, some missing. The data show about 66,000 clones, with roughly four fifths seen just once and 2% to 3% held by the top ten. The sequence was obtained from a human donor who received a COVID-19 vaccine. Sequencing was performed on CD4+ T cells from PBMCs cultured without peptide, taken after COVID-19 vaccination. This chain uses TRBV19 with TRBJ1-5; D remains ambiguous. The CDR3 nucleotides read TGTGCCAGTAGTTCAGTTAATAGCAATCAGCCCCAGCATTTT. Translating it yields CASSSVNSNQPQHF.